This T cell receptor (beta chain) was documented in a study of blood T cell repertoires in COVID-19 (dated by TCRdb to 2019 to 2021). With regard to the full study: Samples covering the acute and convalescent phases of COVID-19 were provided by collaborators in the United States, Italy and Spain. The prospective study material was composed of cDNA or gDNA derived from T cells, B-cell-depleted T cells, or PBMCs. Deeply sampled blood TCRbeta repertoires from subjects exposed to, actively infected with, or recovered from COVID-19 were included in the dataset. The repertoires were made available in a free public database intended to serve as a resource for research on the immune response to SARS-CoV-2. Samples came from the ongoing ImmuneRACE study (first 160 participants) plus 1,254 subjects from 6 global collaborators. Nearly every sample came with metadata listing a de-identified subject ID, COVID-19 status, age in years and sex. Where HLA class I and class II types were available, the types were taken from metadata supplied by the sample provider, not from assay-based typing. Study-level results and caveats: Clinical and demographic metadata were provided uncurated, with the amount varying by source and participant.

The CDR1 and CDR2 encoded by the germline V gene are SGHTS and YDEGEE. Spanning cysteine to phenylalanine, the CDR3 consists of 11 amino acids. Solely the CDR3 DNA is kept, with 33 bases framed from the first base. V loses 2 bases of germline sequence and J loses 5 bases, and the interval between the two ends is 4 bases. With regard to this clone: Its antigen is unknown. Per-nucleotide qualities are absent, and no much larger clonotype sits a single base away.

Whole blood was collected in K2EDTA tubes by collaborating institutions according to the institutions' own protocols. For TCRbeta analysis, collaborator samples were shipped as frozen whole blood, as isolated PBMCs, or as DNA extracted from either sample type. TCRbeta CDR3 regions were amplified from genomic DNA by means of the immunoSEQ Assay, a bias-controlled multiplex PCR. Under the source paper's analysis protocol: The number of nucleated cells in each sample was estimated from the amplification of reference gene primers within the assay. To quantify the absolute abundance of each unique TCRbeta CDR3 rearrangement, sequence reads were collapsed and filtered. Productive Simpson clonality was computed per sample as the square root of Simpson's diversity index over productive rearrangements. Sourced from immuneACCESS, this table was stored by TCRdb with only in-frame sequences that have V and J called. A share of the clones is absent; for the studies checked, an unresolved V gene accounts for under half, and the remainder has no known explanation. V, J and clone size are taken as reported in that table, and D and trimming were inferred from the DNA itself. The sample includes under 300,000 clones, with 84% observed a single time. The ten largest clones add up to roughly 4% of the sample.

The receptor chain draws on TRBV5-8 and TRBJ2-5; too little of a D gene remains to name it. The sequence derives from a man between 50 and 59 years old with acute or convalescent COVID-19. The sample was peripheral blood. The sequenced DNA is TGTGCCAGCAGCTTTGGCGAGACCCAGTACTTC. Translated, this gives CASSFGETQYF.